This T cell receptor (beta chain) was identified during a study of shared clonotypes between healthy human individuals. Study at large: A couple of women and a few men aged 18 to 49 made up the donors.

Findings and limits, study-wide: The diversity represented, both genetic and in exposure history, was limited by few donors.

Germline V CDR1 and CDR2: SGHAT, FQNNGV. The CDR3 has 15 amino acids. V lost 5 bases to trimming and J lost 1 base, with 14 bases between them. Splitting of each subset's genomic DNA was done evenly across several immunoSEQ plates. Using immunoSEQ multiplex PCR, the repertoire was profiled, and TCRdb retains in-frame clones only, with some absent. Here the sample spans fewer than 650,000 clones, 70% to 80% being singletons. Caucasian adults residing in Nashville, Tennessee made up all the donors. Remarks on this clone: As yet, its antigen is unknown.

Specimen: PBMCs. V usage is TRBV11-2 and J usage is TRBJ2-5; TRBD1 might be the D (6 bases). This TCR was sampled from a middle-aged woman in good health. Some clones in this sample may be carry-over from other donors' samples. CDR3 residues: CASSTEQGPQETQYF. CDR3 DNA sequence: TGTGCCAGCAGCACAGAACAGGGACCCCAAGAGACCCAGTACTTC.